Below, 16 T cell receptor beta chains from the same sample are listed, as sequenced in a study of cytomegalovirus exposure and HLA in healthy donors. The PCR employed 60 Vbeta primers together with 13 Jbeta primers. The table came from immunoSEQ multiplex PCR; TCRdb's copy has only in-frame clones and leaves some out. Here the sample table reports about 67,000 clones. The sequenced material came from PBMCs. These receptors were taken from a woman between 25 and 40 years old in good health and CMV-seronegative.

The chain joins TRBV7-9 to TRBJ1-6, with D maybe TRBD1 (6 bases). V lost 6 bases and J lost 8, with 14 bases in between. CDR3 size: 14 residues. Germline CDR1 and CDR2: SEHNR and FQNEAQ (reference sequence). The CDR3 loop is CASRPQGNHSPLHF. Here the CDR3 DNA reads TGTGCCAGCAGACCCCAGGGGAACCATTCACCCCTCCACTTT.

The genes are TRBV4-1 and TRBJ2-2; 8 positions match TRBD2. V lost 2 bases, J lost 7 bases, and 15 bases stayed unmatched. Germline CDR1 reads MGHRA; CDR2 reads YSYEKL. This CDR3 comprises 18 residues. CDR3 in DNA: TGCGCCAGCAGCCAATCCACAAACGGGGGGGCTAGTGACGGGGAGCTGTTTTTT. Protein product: CASSQSTNGGASDGELFF.

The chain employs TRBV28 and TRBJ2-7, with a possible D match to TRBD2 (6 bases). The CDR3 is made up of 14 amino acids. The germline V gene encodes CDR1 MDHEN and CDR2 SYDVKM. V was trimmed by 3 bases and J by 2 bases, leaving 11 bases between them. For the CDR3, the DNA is TGTGCCAGCAGTTTGGGCGGGGATCCCTACGAGCAGTACTTC. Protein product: CASSLGGDPYEQYF.

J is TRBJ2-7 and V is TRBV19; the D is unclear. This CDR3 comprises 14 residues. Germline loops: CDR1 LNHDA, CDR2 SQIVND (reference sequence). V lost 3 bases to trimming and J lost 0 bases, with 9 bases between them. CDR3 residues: CASSMTQVSYEQYF. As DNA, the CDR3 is TGTGCCAGTAGTATGACCCAGGTCTCCTACGAGCAGTACTTC.

The CDR3 region is CASSYDRVVAEAFF. The CDR3 region has the DNA TGTGCCAGCAGTTACGACAGGGTTGTCGCTGAAGCTTTCTTT. This chain links TRBV6-5 with TRBJ1-1; TRBD1 matches 7 bases. The CDR3 has 14 amino acids. The V and J ends lost 2 bases and 6 bases, in that order; junction bases with no gene match: 6. Germline lookup yields CDR1 MNHEY and CDR2 SVGAGI.

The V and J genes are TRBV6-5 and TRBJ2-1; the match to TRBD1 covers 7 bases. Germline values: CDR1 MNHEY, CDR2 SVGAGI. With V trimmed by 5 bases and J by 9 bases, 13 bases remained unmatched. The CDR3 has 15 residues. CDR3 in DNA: TGTGCCAGCAGTCCGGGGACAGCCGGAGTTACTGAGCAGTTCTTC. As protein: CASSPGTAGVTEQFF.

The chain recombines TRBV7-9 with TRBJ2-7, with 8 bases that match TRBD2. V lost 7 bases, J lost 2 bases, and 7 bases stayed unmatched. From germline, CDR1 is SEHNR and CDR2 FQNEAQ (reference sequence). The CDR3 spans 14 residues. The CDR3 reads CASTRAGAAYEQYF. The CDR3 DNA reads TGTGCCAGCACCCGAGCGGGAGCTGCCTACGAGCAGTACTTC.

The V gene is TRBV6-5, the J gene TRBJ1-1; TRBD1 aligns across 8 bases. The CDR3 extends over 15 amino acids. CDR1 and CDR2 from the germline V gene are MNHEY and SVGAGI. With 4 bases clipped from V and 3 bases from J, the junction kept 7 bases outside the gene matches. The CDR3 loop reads CASSSLTGEDTEAFF. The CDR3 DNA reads TGTGCCAGCAGTTCCCTGACAGGGGAGGACACTGAAGCTTTCTTT.

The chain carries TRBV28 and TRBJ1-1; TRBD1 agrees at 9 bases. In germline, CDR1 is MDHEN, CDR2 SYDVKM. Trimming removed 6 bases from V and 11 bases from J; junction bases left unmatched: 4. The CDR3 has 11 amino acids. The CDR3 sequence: CASRKGQGAFF. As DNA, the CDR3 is TGTGCCAGCAGAAAGGGACAGGGCGCTTTCTTT.

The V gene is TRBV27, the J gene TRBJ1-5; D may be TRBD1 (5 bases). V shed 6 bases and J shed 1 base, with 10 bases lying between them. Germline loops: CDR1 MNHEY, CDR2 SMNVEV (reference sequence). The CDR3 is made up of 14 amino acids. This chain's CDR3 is CASRARVSNQPQHF. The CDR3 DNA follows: TGTGCCAGCAGGGCCAGGGTCAGCAATCAGCCCCAGCATTTT.

This chain's CDR3 is CASSQQEGPGSYEQYF. The CDR3 region has the DNA TGCGCCAGCAGCCAACAAGAGGGTCCGGGCTCCTACGAGCAGTACTTC. The chain uses TRBV4-1 and TRBJ2-7; tentative D call: TRBD2 (5 bases). Germline lookup yields CDR1 MGHRA and CDR2 YSYEKL. The CDR3 contains 16 residues. V shed 2 bases and J shed 0 bases, with 14 bases lying between them.

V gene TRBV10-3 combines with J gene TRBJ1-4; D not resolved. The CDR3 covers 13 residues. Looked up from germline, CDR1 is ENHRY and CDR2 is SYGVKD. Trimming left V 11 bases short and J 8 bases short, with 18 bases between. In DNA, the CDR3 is TGTGCCTCCTCGGGAGGGAGTGACGAAAAACTGTTTTTT. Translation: CASSGGSDEKLFF.

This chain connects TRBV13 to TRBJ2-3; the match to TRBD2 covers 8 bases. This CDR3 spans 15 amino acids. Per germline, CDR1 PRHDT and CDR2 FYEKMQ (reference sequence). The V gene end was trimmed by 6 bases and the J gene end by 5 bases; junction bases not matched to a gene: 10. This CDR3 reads CASSPLTSVQDTQYF. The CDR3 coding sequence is TGTGCCAGCAGTCCATTGACTAGCGTCCAAGATACGCAGTATTTT.

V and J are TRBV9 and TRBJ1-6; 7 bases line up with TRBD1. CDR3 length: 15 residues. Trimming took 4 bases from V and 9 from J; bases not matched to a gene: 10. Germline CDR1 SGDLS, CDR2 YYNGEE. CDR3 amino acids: CASSPFRTGVSPLHF. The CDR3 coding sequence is TGTGCCAGCAGCCCTTTTCGGACAGGCGTTTCACCCCTCCACTTT.

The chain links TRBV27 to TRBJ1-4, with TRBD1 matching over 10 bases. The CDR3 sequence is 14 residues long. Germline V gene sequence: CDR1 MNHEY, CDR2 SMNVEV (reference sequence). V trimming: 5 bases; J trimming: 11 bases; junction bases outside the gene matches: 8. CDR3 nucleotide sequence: TGTGCCAGCAGTCCCGGGGGACAGGGGTGGAAACTGTTTTTT. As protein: CASSPGGQGWKLFF.

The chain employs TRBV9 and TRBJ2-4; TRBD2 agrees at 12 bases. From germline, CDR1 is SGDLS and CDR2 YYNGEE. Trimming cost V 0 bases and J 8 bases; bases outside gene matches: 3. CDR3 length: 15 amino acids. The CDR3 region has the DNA TGTGCCAGCAGCGTAGGACTAGCGGGGGACTACATTCAGTACTTC. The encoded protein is CASSVGLAGDYIQYF.